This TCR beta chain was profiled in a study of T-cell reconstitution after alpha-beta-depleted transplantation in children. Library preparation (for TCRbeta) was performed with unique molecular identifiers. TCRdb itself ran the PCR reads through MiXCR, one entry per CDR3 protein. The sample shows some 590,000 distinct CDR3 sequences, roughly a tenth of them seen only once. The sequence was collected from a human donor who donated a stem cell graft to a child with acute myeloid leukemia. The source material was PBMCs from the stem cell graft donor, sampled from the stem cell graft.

CDR3 region: CASSSAITGHPMNTEAFF. As DNA, the CDR3 is TGTGCCAGCAGTTCCGCCATTACGGGACATCCCATGAACACTGAAGCTTTCTTT. The V gene is TRBV28, the J gene TRBJ1-1, with a weak D call TRBD1 (6 bases). CDR1 MDHEN and CDR2 SYDVKM come from the germline V gene. The CDR3 runs to 18 residues. V was trimmed by 4 bases and J by 0 bases, leaving 21 bases between them. The full variable domain, completed using reference TRBV28 and TRBJ1-1, is DVKVTQSSRYLVKRTGEKVFLECVQDMDHENMFWYRQDPGLGLRLIYFSYDVKMKEKGDIPEGYSVSREKKERFSLILESASTNQTSMYLCASSSAITGHPMNTEAFFGQGTRLTVV.